A selection of T cell receptor beta chains follows, all from one sample in a study of blood T cell dynamics during melanoma immunotherapy. Clones were read by immunoSEQ multiplex PCR, and TCRdb kept only the in-frame ones, dropping some. In the table there are roughly 8,900 clones, roughly 85% of which are singletons. The source was blood, collected from a patient treated with checkpoint blockade. The receptors originated from a human donor with melanoma. Each CDR3 is given with its conserved first and last residue. A D gene is named only where the DNA matches it firmly. The size field is filled for only some rows; it gives once, few, many or a size class.

V	J	D	size	DNA	CDR3
TRBV7-9	TRBJ1-5	.	few	TGTGCCAGCAGCCTCTGGGGGGGCAATCAGCCCCAGCATTTT	CASSLWGGNQPQHF
TRBV15	TRBJ2-5	TRBD1	.	TGTGCCACCAGCCGGACAGGGGACTCTCCGGCATTAGAGACCCAGTACTTC	CATSRTGDSPALETQYF
TRBV18	TRBJ1-2	.	.	TGTGCCAGCTCACCAGCATGGGACTATGGCTACACCTTC	CASSPAWDYGYTF
TRBV7-9	TRBJ2-1	TRBD2	.	TGTGCCAGCAGCTTATCTCGCGGGGGGGCTTTGAGCTCCTACAATGAGCAGTTCTTC	CASSLSRGGALSSYNEQFF
TRBV19	TRBJ2-5	.	.	TGTGCCAGTAGACAGAGCGGGGAGACCCAGTACTTC	CASRQSGETQYF
TRBV28	TRBJ2-1	.	few	TGTGCCAGCAGTTTCCGACAGACAAGGATGTTTGGTGAGCAGTTCTTC	CASSFRQTRMFGEQFF
TRBV18	TRBJ2-7	.	.	TGTGCCAGCTCGCCTCAACAGGGCTCCTACGAGCAGTACTTC	CASSPQQGSYEQYF
TRBV27	TRBJ2-7	.	.	TGTGCCAGCAGCACGACAGATACCTACGAGCAGTACTTC	CASSTTDTYEQYF
TRBV21-1	TRBJ2-3	.	.	TGTGCCAGCAGCAAGAAGGGGGGGGTCACAGATACGCAGTATTTT	CASSKKGGVTDTQYF
TRBV6-1	TRBJ1-5	TRBD1	.	TGTGCCAGCAGGCCTACAGGGGGTGGCCAGCCCCAGCATTTT	CASRPTGGGQPQHF
TRBV4-2	TRBJ1-5	TRBD1	few	TGTGCCAGCAGCCCCACCGGGACAGTCAATCAGCCCCAGCATTTT	CASSPTGTVNQPQHF
TRBV27	TRBJ1-3	.	few	TGTGCCAGCAGGCCGGGGAGCTCTGGAAACACCATATATTTT	CASRPGSSGNTIYF
TRBV27	TRBJ1-1	.	.	TGTGCCAGCAGTTTGGACGTGAACACTGAAGCTTTCTTT	CASSLDVNTEAFF
TRBV5-4	TRBJ1-1	.	.	TGTGCCAGCAGCTCCCCGGTCACGGGCACTGAAGCTTTCTTT	CASSSPVTGTEAFF
TRBV27	TRBJ2-1	.	.	TGTGCCAGCAGTCAATACAATGAGCAGTTCTTC	CASSQYNEQFF
TRBV10-3	TRBJ1-4	TRBD1	.	TGTGCCATCAGAGAGGGACAGGGGACGTCTACTAATGAAAAACTGTTTTTT	CAIREGQGTSTNEKLFF
TRBV5-8	TRBJ1-2	.	.	TGTGCCAGCAGCTTGGACCGTGACCTCTATGGCTACACCTTC	CASSLDRDLYGYTF
TRBV5-1	TRBJ2-1	.	.	TGCGCCAGCAGCAGGGACACTTACAATGAGCAGTTCTTC	CASSRDTYNEQFF
TRBV11-1	TRBJ1-4	.	.	TGTGCCAGCAGCTTAGCTGACGGGAAACTGTTTTTT	CASSLADGKLFF
TRBV11-2	TRBJ2-1	TRBD2	.	TGTGCCAGCAGACTAGCGCAGGACAATGAGCAGTTCTTC	CASRLAQDNEQFF
TRBV10-3	TRBJ1-1	TRBD1	.	TGTGCCATCAGCCGCGAACAGGGGGCTAAGGGCACTGAAGCTTTCTTT	CAISREQGAKGTEAFF
TRBV6-4	TRBJ2-2	TRBD2	.	TGTGCCAGCAGTGAGAGTAGCGGGAGTTTCCCCGGGGAGCTGTTTTTT	CASSESSGSFPGELFF
TRBV23-1	TRBJ2-7	TRBD1	.	TGCGCCAGCAGTTTGGGACAGTCCTACGAGCAGTACTTC	CASSLGQSYEQYF
TRBV28	TRBJ2-7	.	.	TGTGCCAGCAGTGACGGGGGTGGTTACGAGCAGTACTTC	CASSDGGGYEQYF
TRBV19	TRBJ2-1	TRBD2	.	TGTGCCAGTAGCGGGACTGCCGGGGGGTACAATGAGCAGTTCTTC	CASSGTAGGYNEQFF
TRBV5-6	TRBJ2-2	TRBD1	.	TGTGCCAGCACCCCCGCTGGCAGGGGGCCAACCGGGGAGCTGTTTTTT	CASTPAGRGPTGELFF
TRBV7-6	TRBJ2-5	TRBD2	.	TGTGCCAGCAGCAGGACTAGCGGGGACGAAGAGACCCAGTACTTC	CASSRTSGDEETQYF